Below, 24 T cell receptor beta chains from the same sample are listed, as sequenced in a study of blood T cell repertoires in COVID-19. Here immunoSEQ multiplex PCR was the method, and the copy in TCRdb shows in-frame clones only, minus some. The sample holds roughly 56,000 clones, 85% seen once. The material sequenced was peripheral blood. Source of these receptors: a human donor in a cohort sampled during active COVID-19.

CDR3: CASSRGQTVETQYF. The CDR3 region has the DNA TGTGCCAGCAGTCGGGGACAGACGGTCGAGACCCAGTACTTC. J is TRBJ2-5 and V is TRBV5-4, with TRBD1 matching 7 bases. Germline loops: CDR1 SGHNT, CDR2 YYREEE (reference sequence). Unmatched junction bases numbered 9, after V lost 5 bases and J lost 5 bases. The length of the CDR3 is 14 residues.

The chain employs TRBV28 and TRBJ1-2; weak D call: TRBD1 (6 bases). Germline V gives CDR1 MDHEN, CDR2 SYDVKM. V was cut by 6 bases and J by 12 bases, with 26 bases left in between. The CDR3 sequence is 15 residues long. The CDR3 sequence is CASSYPSRGGGGHTF. The DNA for the CDR3 is TGTGCCAGCAGCTACCCAAGCCGTGGGGGCGGAGGCCACACCTTC.

CDR3 residues: CARSSRGGLAGVLYEQYF. CDR3 sequence (DNA): TGTGCCAGAAGCTCCCGGGGGGGACTAGCGGGAGTTCTCTACGAGCAGTACTTC. The chain joins TRBV5-3 to TRBJ2-7; 14 bases line up with TRBD2. TRBV5-3 carries the ORF label, with uncertain function. The CDR3 consists of 18 residues. Trimming took 3 bases from V and 3 from J; bases not matched to a gene: 11.

The chain joins TRBV28 to TRBJ1-6; D gene unclear. This CDR3 is 14 amino acids long. V dropped 3 bases and J dropped 7 bases, with 10 bases sitting between them. The germline gives CDR1 MDHEN, CDR2 SYDVKM. CDR3 nucleotide sequence: TGTGCCAGCAGTTTCCTGGCATCAAATTCACCCCTCCACTTT. It specifies CASSFLASNSPLHF.

The chain combines TRBV3-1 (or the pseudogene TRBV3-2) with TRBJ1-4; TRBD1 matches at 8 bases. The CDR3 is 15 amino acids. Germline V gene lookup returns CDR1 LGHDT and CDR2 YNNKEL (reference sequence). V dropped 4 bases and J dropped 8; count of bases not matched to a gene: 9. The DNA of the CDR3 is TGTGCCAGCAGCCTGTCAGGGGGCGGTCGGGAAAAACTGTTTTTT. Translating it yields CASSLSGGGREKLFF.

V usage is TRBV4-3 and J usage is TRBJ2-2, with a weak D call TRBD2 (5 bases). Trimming took off 8 bases at V and 0 bases at J, with 13 bases between the two ends. CDR3 length equals 15 residues. Germline V gene data show CDR1 as LGHNA and CDR2 as YSLEER. The CDR3, as DNA: TGCGCCAGCCGCCTCAGCGGAGCGAACACCGGGGAGCTGTTTTTT. Encoded protein: CASRLSGANTGELFF.

This chain joins TRBV18 and TRBJ2-4; TRBD2 matches at 10 bases. The CDR3 is 17 residues long. The V gene end was trimmed by 6 bases and the J gene end by 0 bases; junction bases not matched to a gene: 8. CDR1 and CDR2 (germline): KGHSH, LQKENI. The CDR3 loop reads CASSGLADIRAKNIQYF. CDR3 nucleotide sequence: TGTGCCAGCTCTGGACTAGCGGACATTCGAGCCAAAAACATTCAGTACTTC.

V and J are TRBV27 and TRBJ2-7, with D possibly being TRBD2 (5 bases). The V gene's germline CDR1 is MNHEY and CDR2 SMNVEV (reference sequence). V lost 5 bases to trimming and J lost 3 bases, with 14 bases between them. The CDR3 has 14 amino acids. The CDR3 protein is CASSPGVVSYEQYF. The CDR3 DNA follows: TGTGCCAGCAGTCCCGGGGTGGTCAGCTACGAGCAGTACTTC.

The chain combines TRBV10-2 with TRBJ2-3, with 10 nucleotides matching TRBD2. Germline V CDR1 and CDR2: WSHSY, SAAADI. The CDR3 runs 14 residues. V dropped 6 bases and J dropped 4; count of bases not matched to a gene: 4. CDR3 sequence (DNA): TGCGCCAGCAGAGATAGCGGGAGGCCAGATACGCAGTATTTT. It codes for CASRDSGRPDTQYF.

V usage is TRBV20-1 and J usage is TRBJ2-1; no definite D call. Germline values: CDR1 DFQATT, CDR2 SNEGSKA (reference sequence). V was clipped by 3 bases and J by 7 bases, with 7 bases between them. This CDR3 region has 11 residues. Here the CDR3 reads CSARNGNEQFF. The CDR3 DNA is TGCAGTGCTAGGAACGGGAATGAGCAGTTCTTC.

The rearrangement links TRBV15 to TRBJ1-1; 9 bases are shared with TRBD1. This CDR3 comprises 14 residues. Germline CDR1 reads LNHNV; CDR2 reads YYDKDF (reference sequence). Trimming removed 5 bases from V and 4 bases from J; junction bases left unmatched: 5. The CDR3 region has the DNA TGTGCCACCAGCGTGGACAGGGGAAGCACTGAAGCTTTCTTT. Its protein product is CATSVDRGSTEAFF. The full variable domain, with the rest looked up from reference TRBV15 and TRBJ1-1, is DAMVIQNPRYQVTQFGKPVTLSCSQTLNHNVMYWYQQKSSQAPKLLFHYYDKDFNNEADTPDNFQSRRPNTSFCFLDIRSPGLGDTAMYLCATSVDRGSTEAFFGQGTRLTVV.

This rearrangement joins TRBV28 to TRBJ2-3; 7 positions match TRBD2. Losses at the gene ends were 5 bases for V and 1 base for J; bases not matched to a gene: 6. The CDR3 has 15 residues. The germline V gene encodes CDR1 MDHEN and CDR2 SYDVKM. CDR3 nucleotide sequence: TGTGCCAGCAGTGGCGGGAGCCTGGGCACAGATACGCAGTATTTT. Its protein product is CASSGGSLGTDTQYF.

The rearrangement uses TRBV19 and TRBJ2-2; a possible D gene is TRBD2 (6 bases). Per germline, CDR1 LNHDA and CDR2 SQIVND (reference sequence). V was cut by 6 bases and J by 3 bases, with 14 bases left in between. The CDR3 is made up of 15 amino acids. In DNA, the CDR3 is TGTGCCAGTAGCTGGGACTCACCCTACACCGGGGAGCTGTTTTTT. Translation: CASSWDSPYTGELFF.

In its sample, this clone was seen a few times. The V call is TRBV27, the J call TRBJ2-2; TRBD2 aligns across 12 bases. CDR1 MNHEY and CDR2 SMNVEV come from the germline V gene (reference sequence). Trimming took 8 bases from V and 3 from J; bases not matched to a gene: 1. The CDR3 has 14 amino acids. The CDR3, as DNA: TGTGCCAGCGGACTAGCGGGACACACCGGGGAGCTGTTTTTT. Translation gives CASGLAGHTGELFF.

This rearrangement joins TRBV27 to TRBJ2-6; maybe TRBD2 (6 bases). V was clipped by 5 bases and J by 0 bases, with 11 bases between them. Looked up from germline, CDR1 is MNHEY and CDR2 is SMNVEV (reference sequence). The CDR3 runs 16 residues. The CDR3 DNA reads TGTGCCAGCAGTACACGGGGGAGCTCTGGGGCCAACGTCCTGACTTTC. As protein: CASSTRGSSGANVLTF.

The chain is built from TRBV3-1 (or the pseudogene TRBV3-2) and TRBJ1-5, with D perhaps TRBD1 (6 bases). Per germline, CDR1 LGHDT and CDR2 YNNKEL (reference sequence). The length of the CDR3 is 14 residues. V was trimmed by 3 bases and J by 7 bases, leaving 13 bases between them. DNA for the CDR3: TGTGCCAGCAGCCAGATGTCAGGGGACCAGCCCCAGCATTTT. It encodes CASSQMSGDQPQHF.

The J gene is TRBJ2-1, the V gene TRBV15, with 7 bases lining up with TRBD2. Germline CDR1 is LNHNV and CDR2 is YYDKDF (reference sequence). V was pared by 8 bases and J by 4 bases, with 11 bases of the junction left unmatched. The CDR3 runs 15 residues. The CDR3, as DNA: TGTGCCACCGCTGCCCGCGCGGGAGCTTACAATGAGCAGTTCTTC. This translates into CATAARAGAYNEQFF.

The chain combines TRBV5-1 with TRBJ1-4, with D tentatively TRBD1 (6 bases). This CDR3 comprises 16 residues. Per the germline V gene, CDR1 is SGHRS and CDR2 is YFSETQ. The V end was cut by 2 bases, the J end by 8 bases, with 19 bases between. The CDR3 coding sequence is TGCGCCAGCAGCTTTAGGGGGACCCTCCGGGGCGAAAAACTGTTTTTT. Protein sequence: CASSFRGTLRGEKLFF. Full variable domain (remainder filled in from reference TRBV5-1 and TRBJ1-4): KAGVTQTPRYLIKTRGQQVTLSCSPISGHRSVSWYQQTPGQGLQFLFEYFSETQRNKGNFPGRFSGRQFSNSRSEMNVSTLELGDSALYLCASSFRGTLRGEKLFFGSGTQLSVL.

CDR3 DNA sequence: TGCGCCAGCAGCTTGGCCCTACAGGGCACATGGACTGAAGCTTTCTTT. Protein sequence: CASSLALQGTWTEAFF. This chain uses TRBV5-1 with TRBJ1-1; maybe TRBD1 (6 bases). Germline lookup yields CDR1 SGHRS and CDR2 YFSETQ. The CDR3 is 16 amino acids. Trimming removed 0 bases at V and 5 bases at J, with 17 bases between.

This clone was detected once. The chain couples TRBV2 to TRBJ2-5; D remains ambiguous. This CDR3 spans 12 amino acids. V was trimmed by 5 bases and J by 5 bases, leaving 9 bases between them. The germline gives CDR1 SNHLY, CDR2 FYNNEI. The CDR3 is CASSILRETQYF. The CDR3 DNA reads as TGTGCCAGCAGTATTCTGAGGGAGACCCAGTACTTC.

The chain joins TRBV28 to TRBJ1-1, with 11 bases matching TRBD1. V lost 1 base to trimming and J lost 10 bases; unmatched junction nucleotides: 5. The CDR3 is made up of 14 amino acids. Germline assignment: CDR1 MDHEN and CDR2 SYDVKM. In DNA, the CDR3 is TGTGCCAGCAGTTTATACGGGACAGGGGGTTTAGCTTTCTTT. Its protein is CASSLYGTGGLAFF.

CDR3 in DNA: TGTGCCAGCTCACCACAGGCACTAGCGGGGAGGGCCGAGCAGTACTTC. It codes for CASSPQALAGRAEQYF. V is TRBV18 and J is TRBJ2-7; 10 bases align to TRBD2. The CDR3 has 16 amino acids. The germline V gene has CDR1 KGHSH and CDR2 LQKENI. The V and J ends lost 1 base and 6 bases, in that order; junction bases with no gene match: 9.

The CDR3 DNA reads TGTGCCAGCAGCTTAGTGCACAGGGGGCTAGAGACCCAGTACTTC. This sequence encodes CASSLVHRGLETQYF. The V and J genes are TRBV7-8 and TRBJ2-5; TRBD1 matches 9 bases. With 1 base clipped from V and 4 bases from J, the junction kept 4 bases outside the gene matches. The germline CDR1 and CDR2 sequences are SGHVS and FQNEAQ. This CDR3 comprises 15 residues.

The chain has TRBV9 and TRBJ2-2, with 12 positions matching TRBD2. Germline-derived CDR1 and CDR2 are SGDLS and YYNGEE. Losses at the gene ends were 2 bases for V and 7 bases for J; bases not matched to a gene: 6. CDR3 length: 16 residues. The CDR3 here is CASSVTSGRNDGELFF. In nucleotides, the CDR3 is TGTGCCAGCAGCGTGACTAGCGGGAGAAATGACGGGGAGCTGTTTTTT.